Listed below are T cell receptor beta chains from one sample, sequenced in a study of T-cell reconstitution after alpha-beta-depleted transplantation in children. MiXCR, applied by TCRdb to the PCR reads, yields one record per CDR3 protein. The repertoire includes 400,000 to 500,000 distinct CDR3 sequences, roughly a tenth of them detected once, and 4.5% to 6.5% sits in the top ten. Sequenced here: PBMCs from the stem cell graft donor, sampled from the stem cell graft. The source of these receptors is a human donor who donated a stem cell graft to a child with acute myeloid leukemia. Both conserved end residues are part of each CDR3. The order of the fields is V gene, J gene, D gene, clone size, CDR3 protein, CDR3 DNA. A D gene is named only where the DNA matches it firmly. Size tells how often a clone was seen (once, few, many) or the class of an expanded clone, and some rows leave it out.

TRBV12-3/TRBV12-4	TRBJ2-1	NA	NA	CASSDPRNEQFF	TGTGCCAGCAGTGATCCTAGGAATGAGCAGTTCTTC
TRBV29-1	TRBJ2-5	TRBD2	many	CSVGESGGPQETQYF	TGCAGCGTGGGAGAGAGCGGGGGGCCACAAGAGACCCAGTACTTC
TRBV5-8	TRBJ2-5	NA	many	CASSFSGGRETQYF	TGTGCCAGCAGCTTCTCCGGGGGCAGGGAGACCCAGTACTTC
TRBV7-9	TRBJ1-2	TRBD1	few	CASSWGTVEHTF	TGTGCCAGCAGCTGGGGGACAGTGGAGCACACCTTC
TRBV6-5	TRBJ2-3	TRBD2	few	CASSSILAGVADTQYF	TGTGCCAGCAGTTCGATACTAGCGGGAGTCGCAGATACGCAGTATTTT
TRBV7-2	TRBJ2-1	TRBD2	few	CASSPPGGVHNEQFF	TGTGCCAGCAGCCCCCCGGGAGGCGTCCACAATGAGCAGTTCTTC
TRBV12-3/TRBV12-4	TRBJ2-1	NA	NA	CASSPTPGEQFF	TGTGCCAGCAGTCCGACGCCGGGTGAGCAGTTCTTC
TRBV20-1	TRBJ2-4	NA	few	CSARNRDNVKNIQYF	TGCAGTGCTAGGAACCGGGACAACGTCAAAAACATTCAGTACTTC
TRBV9	TRBJ2-5	TRBD1	few	CASSQRTGPQETQYF	TGTGCCAGCAGCCAGCGGACAGGGCCCCAAGAGACCCAGTACTTC
TRBV5-1	TRBJ1-1	NA	NA	CASSLEGGVRVNTEAFF	TGCGCCAGCAGCTTGGAGGGGGGGGTCCGGGTTAACACTGAAGCTTTCTTT
TRBV11-2	TRBJ2-2	TRBD2	many	CASSSGLAGGAGGELFF	TGTGCCAGCAGCTCTGGACTAGCGGGAGGGGCAGGCGGGGAGCTGTTTTTT
TRBV5-6	TRBJ1-1	TRBD1	many	CASSFGDRGTEAFF	TGTGCCAGCAGCTTTGGGGACAGGGGCACTGAAGCTTTCTTT
TRBV7-3	TRBJ2-5	TRBD2	few	CASSSGTSGIQETQYF	TGTGCCAGCAGCTCCGGGACTAGCGGGATTCAAGAGACCCAGTACTTC
TRBV27	TRBJ2-1	NA	NA	CASSRPAGEQFF	TGTGCCAGCAGCCGTCCGGCTGGTGAGCAGTTCTTC
TRBV20-1	TRBJ2-5	TRBD2	NA	CSARASGRGETQYF	TGCAGTGCTAGGGCTAGCGGGAGGGGCGAGACCCAGTACTTC
TRBV19	TRBJ2-2	NA	NA	CASSIKAGGELFF	TGTGCCAGTAGTATAAAGGCGGGCGGGGAGCTGTTTTTT
TRBV5-1	TRBJ2-5	TRBD1	many	CASSSTGVGQGYF	TGCGCCAGCAGCTCGACAGGGGTAGGCCAAGGGTACTTC
TRBV18	TRBJ1-5	NA	NA	CASSPWGRPSIGHQPQHF	TGTGCCAGCTCACCTTGGGGCCGGCCTAGTATCGGGCATCAGCCCCAGCATTTT
TRBV5-1	TRBJ2-7	NA	many	CASKLDTGPYEQYF	TGCGCCAGCAAGCTTGATACAGGACCCTACGAGCAGTACTTC
TRBV5-1	TRBJ1-2	TRBD1	few	CASSSWDRPEEGYTF	TGCGCCAGCAGCTCCTGGGACAGGCCTGAGGAAGGCTACACCTTC
TRBV15	TRBJ2-7	NA	NA	CATSTPSYEQYF	TGTGCCACCAGCACACCCTCCTACGAGCAGTACTTC
TRBV20-1	TRBJ2-3	NA	few	CSATPGVSTDTQYF	TGCAGTGCTACCCCCGGGGTTAGCACAGATACGCAGTATTTT
TRBV3-1	TRBJ2-5	TRBD2	many	CASSQAGLGARETQYF	TGTGCCAGCAGCCAAGCGGGACTAGGGGCAAGAGAGACCCAGTACTTC
TRBV21-1	TRBJ2-3	NA	NA	CASSKDWPDTQYF	TGTGCCAGCAGCAAAGACTGGCCAGATACGCAGTATTTT
TRBV19	TRBJ2-7	NA	NA	CASSVTGTVPSYEQYF	TGTGCCAGTAGTGTTACCGGGACTGTCCCCTCCTACGAGCAGTACTTC
TRBV12-3/TRBV12-4	TRBJ1-2	NA	many	CASNSSPLVNYGYTF	TGTGCCAGCAATAGCAGCCCCCTGGTCAACTATGGCTACACCTTC
TRBV5-1	TRBJ2-1	TRBD1	NA	CASSMDTGGGYNEQFF	TGCGCCAGCAGCATGGACACAGGGGGCGGGTACAATGAGCAGTTCTTC
TRBV24-1	TRBJ2-5	TRBD1	many	CATSDSRGLQETQYF	TGTGCCACCAGTGATTCCAGGGGGCTTCAAGAGACCCAGTACTTC
TRBV10-3	TRBJ2-5	TRBD1	few	CAIAQGAWETQYF	TGTGCCATTGCACAGGGGGCGTGGGAGACCCAGTACTTC
TRBV11-2	TRBJ1-6	NA	many	CASSLDPGISPLHF	TGTGCCAGCAGCTTAGATCCGGGGATTTCACCCCTCCACTTT
TRBV12-3/TRBV12-4	TRBJ2-5	NA	NA	CASSLSQLQETQYF	TGTGCCAGCAGTTTAAGTCAGCTCCAAGAGACCCAGTACTTC
TRBV7-8	TRBJ1-1	NA	many	CASSLLGSNTEAFF	TGTGCCAGCAGCCTCCTGGGGTCGAACACTGAAGCTTTCTTT
TRBV10-3	TRBJ2-3	NA	few	CALRDAGESDTQYF	TGTGCCCTACGGGACGCCGGGGAATCAGATACGCAGTATTTT
TRBV5-1	TRBJ1-3	NA	few	CASSFDSSSGNTIYF	TGCGCCAGCAGCTTTGACAGCAGCTCTGGAAACACCATATATTTT
TRBV27	TRBJ2-2	TRBD1	NA	CASSIGTDYAGELFF	TGTGCCAGCAGTATAGGGACAGACTACGCCGGGGAGCTGTTTTTT
TRBV5-5	TRBJ1-1	TRBD1	many	CASSFDRGGRAFF	TGTGCCAGCAGCTTTGACAGGGGAGGGAGAGCTTTCTTT
TRBV20-1	TRBJ1-1	NA	many	CSASGETEAFF	TGCAGTGCAAGTGGGGAAACTGAAGCTTTCTTT
TRBV6-5	TRBJ1-3	NA	NA	CASSYADRRFSGNTIYF	TGTGCCAGCAGTTACGCCGACAGACGATTCTCTGGAAACACCATATATTTT
TRBV12-3/TRBV12-4	TRBJ2-7	NA	many	CASRKSGRDEQYF	TGTGCCAGCAGAAAATCCGGCCGTGACGAGCAGTACTTC
TRBV10-3	TRBJ2-1	NA	few	CAISEESVNEQFF	TGTGCCATCAGTGAGGAGTCTGTCAATGAGCAGTTCTTC
TRBV29-1	TRBJ2-1	NA	many	CSAFGGYNEQFF	TGCAGCGCCTTCGGAGGGTACAATGAGCAGTTCTTC
TRBV29-1	TRBJ2-1	TRBD1	NA	CSVEESPGQGSSYNEQFF	TGCAGCGTTGAAGAAAGCCCCGGACAGGGGAGCTCCTACAATGAGCAGTTCTTC
TRBV5-1	TRBJ1-4	NA	few	CASSWEPTGIDEKLFF	TGCGCCAGCAGCTGGGAACCAACAGGCATAGATGAAAAACTGTTTTTT